A single sample gave rise to the 2 T cell receptor beta chains below, sequenced in a study of response to subunit inactivated influenza vaccine. Each CDR3 protein gets one entry after TCRdb re-called the RT-PCR reads with MiXCR. The sample includes about 780,000 distinct CDR3 sequences, about a fifth of them seen just once. This specimen consisted of PBMCs from blood, obtained around 5 days after vaccination. The receptors were gathered from a man aged 50 or older who received an inactivated influenza vaccine.

The V call is TRBV20-1, the J call TRBJ1-2; the D is unclear. Trimming took 1 base from V and 0 from J, leaving 12 bases between them. This CDR3 is 15 amino acids long. Germline CDR1 and CDR2: DFQATT and SNEGSKA (reference sequence). The CDR3 loop reads CSARVVGRANYGYTF. As DNA, the CDR3 is TGCAGTGCTAGAGTAGTAGGACGGGCTAACTATGGCTACACCTTC.

The rearrangement uses TRBV29-1 and TRBJ2-5, with D unresolved. Germline CDR1 is SQVTM and CDR2 is ANQGSEA. V lost 7 bases and J lost 5, with 17 bases in between. This CDR3 is 13 amino acids long. CDR3 in DNA: TGCAGCGCTACACCTCCCGGTAGGGAGACCCAGTACTTC. Translating it yields CSATPPGRETQYF.